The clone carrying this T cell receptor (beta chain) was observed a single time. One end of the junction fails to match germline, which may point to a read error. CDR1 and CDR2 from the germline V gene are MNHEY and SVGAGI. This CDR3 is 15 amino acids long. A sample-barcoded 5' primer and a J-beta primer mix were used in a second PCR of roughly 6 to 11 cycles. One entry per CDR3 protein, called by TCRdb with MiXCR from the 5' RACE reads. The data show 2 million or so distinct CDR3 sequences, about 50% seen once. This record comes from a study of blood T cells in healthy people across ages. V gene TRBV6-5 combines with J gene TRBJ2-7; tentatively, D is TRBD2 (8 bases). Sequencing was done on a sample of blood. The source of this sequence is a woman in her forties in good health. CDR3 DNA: TGTGCCAGCAGTTCGGGAGGGACAGATCCCTACAAGCAGTACTTC. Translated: CASSSGGTDPYKQYF.